This is a list of T cell receptor beta chains from one sample in a study of T cell responses to AZD1222 COVID-19 vaccine. The table came from immunoSEQ multiplex PCR; TCRdb's copy has only in-frame clones and leaves some out. Here the sample spans 130,000 to 150,000 clones, around 86% being singletons. Sample: peripheral blood, taken on day 0 of MenACWY control vaccination. These receptors were taken from an adult in good health. CDR3s include the opening cysteine and the closing phenylalanine or tryptophan. A D gene is named only where the DNA matches it firmly. Some rows have no size entry. The others give once, few or many, or a class for an expanded clone.

CDR3: CASSLDGTYSPLHF
DNA: TGTGCCAGCAGCTTGGACGGAACTTATTCACCCCTCCACTTT
J: TRBJ1-6
size: few
D: NA
V: TRBV7-9
length: 14

CDR3: CASSLSPAGGAETQYF
DNA: TGCGCCAGCAGCTTGAGCCCAGCGGGGGGGGCAGAGACCCAGTACTTC
J: TRBJ2-5
size: NA
D: TRBD2
V: TRBV5-1
length: 16

CDR3: CASSTTRQGRITKNIQYF
DNA: TGTGCCAGCAGCACAACCCGACAGGGGAGGATAACCAAAAACATTCAGTACTTC
J: TRBJ2-4
size: NA
D: NA
V: TRBV21-1
length: 18

CDR3: CAISDTPALNTGELFF
DNA: TGTGCCATCAGTGACACCCCCGCGCTGAACACCGGGGAGCTGTTTTTT
J: TRBJ2-2
size: few
D: NA
V: TRBV10-3
length: 16

CDR3: CASSLTTGNTIYF
DNA: TGTGCCAGCAGTTTGACAACTGGAAACACCATATATTTT
J: TRBJ1-3
size: NA
D: NA
V: TRBV27
length: 13

CDR3: CASSSGALGNTIYF
DNA: TGTGCCAGCAGCTCGGGGGCACTTGGAAACACCATATATTTT
J: TRBJ1-3
size: once
D: NA
V: TRBV7-9
length: 14

CDR3: CASSRQGGETQYF
DNA: TGTGCCAGCAGCCGACAGGGAGGGGAGACCCAGTACTTC
J: TRBJ2-5
size: NA
D: NA
V: TRBV7-3
length: 13

CDR3: CASSQEQGTGMQYF
DNA: TGTGCCAGCAGTCAAGAGCAAGGGACAGGGATGCAGTATTTT
J: TRBJ2-3
size: few
D: TRBD1
V: TRBV11-3
length: 14

CDR3: CASSLVTGTDTQYF
DNA: TGCGCCAGCAGCTTGGTGACAGGCACAGATACGCAGTATTTT
J: TRBJ2-3
size: NA
D: NA
V: TRBV5-1
length: 14

CDR3: CASSRGTARSWNTEAFF
DNA: TGTGCCAGCAGTCGTGGGACAGCCAGATCTTGGAACACTGAAGCTTTCTTT
J: TRBJ1-1
size: NA
D: TRBD1
V: TRBV6-2/TRBV6-3
length: 17

CDR3: CASSLRGGSSNTGELFF
DNA: TGTGCCAGCAGCCTCCGGGGGGGGTCTTCGAACACCGGGGAGCTGTTTTTT
J: TRBJ2-2
size: NA
D: TRBD2
V: TRBV7-8
length: 17

CDR3: CASSLNTEAFF
DNA: TGTGCCAGCAGCTTAAACACTGAAGCTTTCTTT
J: TRBJ1-1
size: NA
D: NA
V: TRBV11-2
length: 11

CDR3: CASTLWARGGLGDTQYF
DNA: TGTGCCAGCACTCTTTGGGCTAGGGGAGGGCTGGGAGATACGCAGTATTTT
J: TRBJ2-3
size: NA
D: TRBD2
V: TRBV5-5
length: 17

CDR3: CASSPLRSRGLNTEAFF
DNA: TGCGCCAGCAGCCCTCTGAGATCGAGGGGCCTGAACACTGAAGCTTTCTTT
J: TRBJ1-1
size: few
D: NA
V: TRBV23-1
length: 17

CDR3: CASSAAGGLATGELFF
DNA: TGTGCCAGTAGTGCGGCAGGGGGGTTAGCGACCGGGGAGCTGTTTTTT
J: TRBJ2-2
size: NA
D: NA
V: TRBV19
length: 16

CDR3: CASSLTDVNTEAFF
DNA: TGTGCCAGCAGTTTGACGGATGTGAACACTGAAGCTTTCTTT
J: TRBJ1-1
size: NA
D: NA
V: TRBV28
length: 14

CDR3: CASSLAELGGYTF
DNA: TGTGCCAGCAGCTTGGCGGAGCTGGGGGGCTACACCTTC
J: TRBJ1-2
size: NA
D: NA
V: TRBV5-6
length: 13

CDR3: CASSQAGGYGYTF
DNA: TGTGCCAGCAGTCAAGCGGGGGGGTATGGCTACACCTTC
J: TRBJ1-2
size: NA
D: NA
V: TRBV12-3/TRBV12-4
length: 13

CDR3: CASSVAQKDEKLFF
DNA: TGTGCCAGCAGCGTAGCCCAGAAAGATGAAAAACTGTTTTTT
J: TRBJ1-4
size: once
D: NA
V: TRBV9
length: 14

CDR3: CASSQPGDTEAFF
DNA: TGCGCCAGCAGCCAACCAGGGGACACTGAAGCTTTCTTT
J: TRBJ1-1
size: NA
D: NA
V: TRBV4-1
length: 13

CDR3: CASSNPLGAGREVTDTQYF
DNA: TGTGCCAGTAGTAACCCCCTCGGGGCAGGGAGGGAGGTGACAGATACGCAGTATTTT
J: TRBJ2-3
size: NA
D: TRBD2
V: TRBV19
length: 19

CDR3: CASSLLGAGGANQPQHF
DNA: TGTGCCAGCAGTTTATTGGGGGCCGGAGGGGCCAATCAGCCCCAGCATTTT
J: TRBJ1-5
size: once
D: NA
V: TRBV28
length: 17

CDR3: CASSQEGSHTDTQYF
DNA: TGTGCCAGCAGCCAAGAGGGCAGCCACACAGATACGCAGTATTTT
J: TRBJ2-3
size: NA
D: NA
V: TRBV3-1/TRBV3-2
length: 15

CDR3: CASSHAAGYTF
DNA: TGTGCCAGCAGCCATGCGGCTGGCTACACCTTC
J: TRBJ1-2
size: NA
D: NA
V: TRBV3-1/TRBV3-2
length: 11

CDR3: CASGQGLYEQYF
DNA: TGTGCCAGCGGGCAGGGCCTATACGAGCAGTACTTC
J: TRBJ2-7
size: NA
D: NA
V: TRBV2
length: 12

CDR3: CASSSQTGTGNTIYF
DNA: TGTGCCAGCTCATCTCAGACAGGGACTGGAAACACCATATATTTT
J: TRBJ1-3
size: NA
D: TRBD1
V: TRBV18
length: 15

CDR3: CASSASQRETGELFF
DNA: TGTGCCAGCTCGGCTAGCCAGAGAGAGACCGGGGAGCTGTTTTTT
J: TRBJ2-2
size: few
D: NA
V: TRBV18
length: 15

CDR3: CASSDSVRTSGANVLTF
DNA: TGTGCCAGCAGTGACTCTGTCAGGACCTCTGGGGCCAACGTCCTGACTTTC
J: TRBJ2-6
size: NA
D: NA
V: TRBV6-4
length: 17

CDR3: CASSRTSGYEQYF
DNA: TGTGCCAGCTCACGGACTAGCGGCTACGAGCAGTACTTC
J: TRBJ2-7
size: NA
D: TRBD2
V: TRBV18
length: 13

CDR3: CASSVGHPNTEAFF
DNA: TGTGCCAGCAGCGTCGGACACCCGAACACTGAAGCTTTCTTT
J: TRBJ1-1
size: NA
D: NA
V: TRBV3-1/TRBV3-2
length: 14

CDR3: CASSVQGGNQPQHF
DNA: TGTGCCAGCAGCGTACAAGGCGGCAATCAGCCCCAGCATTTT
J: TRBJ1-5
size: NA
D: NA
V: TRBV9
length: 14

CDR3: CASSPRAENLGGSPLHF
DNA: TGTGCCAGCAGCCCTCGGGCCGAAAACCTTGGGGGTTCACCCCTCCACTTT
J: TRBJ1-6
size: NA
D: NA
V: TRBV7-6
length: 17

CDR3: CASRGEGTNEKLFF
DNA: TGTGCCAGCAGGGGAGAGGGGACTAATGAAAAACTGTTTTTT
J: TRBJ1-4
size: NA
D: NA
V: TRBV6-5
length: 14

CDR3: CASSPNRGGANEQFF
DNA: TGTGCCAGCAGCCCCAATCGCGGGGGGGCCAATGAGCAGTTCTTC
J: TRBJ2-1
size: NA
D: TRBD2
V: TRBV6-5
length: 15

CDR3: CASSRGQVNEKLFF
DNA: TGCGCCAGCAGCCGGGGACAGGTTAATGAAAAACTGTTTTTT
J: TRBJ1-4
size: NA
D: TRBD1
V: TRBV4-1
length: 14

CDR3: CASRRTGDGYTF
DNA: TGTGCCAGCAGGAGGACAGGGGATGGCTACACCTTC
J: TRBJ1-2
size: NA
D: TRBD1
V: TRBV2
length: 12

CDR3: CASSPLGRGDGYTF
DNA: TGTGCCAGCAGCCCCTTAGGGAGGGGCGATGGCTACACCTTC
J: TRBJ1-2
size: few
D: NA
V: TRBV13
length: 14

CDR3: CASSLGKGVKGYTF
DNA: TGTGCCAGCAGCTTAGGGAAGGGGGTTAAAGGCTACACCTTC
J: TRBJ1-2
size: NA
D: NA
V: TRBV11-3
length: 14

CDR3: CASSETGRGSSGNTIYF
DNA: TGTGCCAGCAGTGAGACAGGGAGAGGGAGCTCTGGAAACACCATATATTTT
J: TRBJ1-3
size: NA
D: TRBD1
V: TRBV6-1
length: 17

CDR3: CASKQNQRTGANEQFF
DNA: TGTGCCAGCAAGCAAAACCAGAGGACAGGGGCTAATGAGCAGTTCTTC
J: TRBJ2-1
size: NA
D: TRBD1
V: TRBV2
length: 16

CDR3: CATSRESGKNREDEQFF
DNA: TGTGCCACCAGCAGAGAGAGCGGGAAGAACAGGGAGGATGAGCAGTTCTTC
J: TRBJ2-1
size: NA
D: NA
V: TRBV15
length: 17